A selection of T cell receptor beta chains follows, all from one sample in a study of T cell responses to AZD1222 COVID-19 vaccine. Method: immunoSEQ multiplex PCR; TCRdb's copy keeps in-frame clones and lacks some. The sample lists more than 140,000 clones; about 91% were seen once. Sequencing was performed on peripheral blood, taken on day 0 of AZD1222 vaccination. The receptors here all came from an adult in good health. The CDR3 runs from the conserved cysteine through the conserved F or W. D genes are given only for firm matches. Clone sizes are given selectively: once, few, many, or a class where the clone is expanded.

j_gene: TRBJ2-5; abundance: .; d_gene: TRBD2; v_gene: TRBV7-2; CDR3nt: TGTGCCAGCAGCCCCCGGACTAGCGGGAGACGGTACCAAGAGACCCAGTACTTC; CDR3aa: CASSPRTSGRRYQETQYF
j_gene: TRBJ1-2; abundance: .; d_gene: .; v_gene: TRBV19; CDR3nt: TGTGCCAGTAGTGCCCGGGGGGATTCTGGCTACACCTTC; CDR3aa: CASSARGDSGYTF
j_gene: TRBJ1-1; abundance: .; d_gene: .; v_gene: TRBV5-4; CDR3nt: TGTGCCAGCAGCTTGATAGGGGCTGAAGCTTTCTTT; CDR3aa: CASSLIGAEAFF
j_gene: TRBJ1-4; abundance: .; d_gene: .; v_gene: TRBV5-5; CDR3nt: TGTGCCAGCAGCTTGGCCCCGGGGAATGGCGGTCTGAATGAAAAACTGTTTTTT; CDR3aa: CASSLAPGNGGLNEKLFF
j_gene: TRBJ2-7; abundance: .; d_gene: TRBD2; v_gene: TRBV6-6; CDR3nt: TGTGCCAGCAGTCGCCCATTTCGAGAGCGGGACCCCTCCTACGAGCAGTACTTC; CDR3aa: CASSRPFRERDPSYEQYF
j_gene: TRBJ2-3; abundance: few; d_gene: .; v_gene: TRBV19; CDR3nt: TGTGCCAGTAGTATGGAAGGCACAGATACGCAGTATTTT; CDR3aa: CASSMEGTDTQYF
j_gene: TRBJ1-2; abundance: .; d_gene: .; v_gene: TRBV21-1; CDR3nt: TGTGCCAGCAGCAAATTCAACACTGAAGCTAACTATGGCTACACCTTC; CDR3aa: CASSKFNTEANYGYTF
j_gene: TRBJ2-7; abundance: .; d_gene: TRBD1; v_gene: TRBV18; CDR3nt: TGTGCCAGCTCAACGGGACAGCGCTACGAGCAGTACTTC; CDR3aa: CASSTGQRYEQYF
j_gene: TRBJ1-5; abundance: .; d_gene: .; v_gene: TRBV12-3/TRBV12-4; CDR3nt: TGTGCCAGCTCCGAGCTTAGCAATCAGCCCCAGCATTTT; CDR3aa: CASSELSNQPQHF
j_gene: TRBJ2-1; abundance: .; d_gene: TRBD2; v_gene: TRBV10-3; CDR3nt: TGTGCCATCAAGGCGGGAGGTACCGTCAATGAGCAGTTCTTC; CDR3aa: CAIKAGGTVNEQFF
j_gene: TRBJ2-3; abundance: .; d_gene: .; v_gene: TRBV18; CDR3nt: TGTGCCAGCTCACCCACAACGGGGGTCACAGATACGCAGTATTTT; CDR3aa: CASSPTTGVTDTQYF
j_gene: TRBJ2-2; abundance: .; d_gene: .; v_gene: TRBV15; CDR3nt: TGTGCCACCAGCAGAGCGGACACCGGGGAGCTGTTTTTT; CDR3aa: CATSRADTGELFF
j_gene: TRBJ1-5; abundance: .; d_gene: .; v_gene: TRBV7-9; CDR3nt: TGTGCCAGCAACGGGGGAGGTAATAGCAATCAGCCCCAGCATTTT; CDR3aa: CASNGGGNSNQPQHF
j_gene: TRBJ1-1; abundance: .; d_gene: TRBD1; v_gene: TRBV14; CDR3nt: TGTGCCAGCAGCCTGCGGACAGGCCGCGGGGACACTGAAGCTTTCTTT; CDR3aa: CASSLRTGRGDTEAFF
j_gene: TRBJ1-1; abundance: .; d_gene: .; v_gene: TRBV19; CDR3nt: TGTGCCAGTGTAGAAACTCGTGTAGGGGGCACTGAAGCTTTCTTT; CDR3aa: CASVETRVGGTEAFF
j_gene: TRBJ1-1; abundance: .; d_gene: .; v_gene: TRBV29-1; CDR3nt: TGCAGCGTTGAGGGACATTTGAACACTGAAGCTTTCTTT; CDR3aa: CSVEGHLNTEAFF
j_gene: TRBJ2-6; abundance: .; d_gene: .; v_gene: TRBV6-5; CDR3nt: TGTGCCACCCTCCGAGGGTCCGGGGCCAACGTCCTGACTTTC; CDR3aa: CATLRGSGANVLTF
j_gene: TRBJ1-5; abundance: .; d_gene: .; v_gene: TRBV19; CDR3nt: TGTGCCAGTAGTACCCAAGGGTCATACCAGCCCCAGCATTTT; CDR3aa: CASSTQGSYQPQHF
j_gene: TRBJ2-1; abundance: .; d_gene: TRBD1; v_gene: TRBV11-2; CDR3nt: TGTGCCAGCAGCTTAACCAGGGGGCGAGGTGAGCAGTTCTTC; CDR3aa: CASSLTRGRGEQFF
j_gene: TRBJ1-1; abundance: once; d_gene: TRBD1; v_gene: TRBV5-1; CDR3nt: TGCGCCAGCAGCACCCGACAGGGGGATGGAGCTTTCTTT; CDR3aa: CASSTRQGDGAFF
j_gene: TRBJ2-3; abundance: few; d_gene: TRBD1; v_gene: TRBV7-3; CDR3nt: TGTGCCAGCAGCTTAGTCGGGACAGGGGGCGCAGATACGCAGTATTTT; CDR3aa: CASSLVGTGGADTQYF
j_gene: TRBJ1-4; abundance: .; d_gene: .; v_gene: TRBV4-2; CDR3nt: TGTGCCAGCAGCCCGGGGGCGACTAATGAAAAACTGTTTTTT; CDR3aa: CASSPGATNEKLFF
j_gene: TRBJ1-4; abundance: .; d_gene: TRBD1; v_gene: TRBV19; CDR3nt: TGTGCCAGTAGTGGGAGACAGGGAACAACTAATGAAAAACTGTTTTTT; CDR3aa: CASSGRQGTTNEKLFF
j_gene: TRBJ1-1; abundance: .; d_gene: .; v_gene: TRBV5-1; CDR3nt: TGCGCCAGCAGCCTTGTGGGGGGCGGGACTGAAGCTTTCTTT; CDR3aa: CASSLVGGGTEAFF
j_gene: TRBJ2-1; abundance: once; d_gene: .; v_gene: TRBV7-9; CDR3nt: TGTGCCAGCAGCCTGGACAGTCGGCCGAGCTCCTACAATGAGCAGTTCTTC; CDR3aa: CASSLDSRPSSYNEQFF
j_gene: TRBJ2-7; abundance: once; d_gene: .; v_gene: TRBV7-2; CDR3nt: TGTGCCAGCAGCTTAGTACCCTACTACGAGCAGTACTTC; CDR3aa: CASSLVPYYEQYF
j_gene: TRBJ2-7; abundance: .; d_gene: .; v_gene: TRBV7-2; CDR3nt: TGTGCCAGCAGTAAGGCAAGGGCTAGCATGACCTACGAGCAGTACTTC; CDR3aa: CASSKARASMTYEQYF
j_gene: TRBJ2-7; abundance: .; d_gene: .; v_gene: TRBV6-6; CDR3nt: TGTGCCAGCAGCTTAGGCTCCTACGAGCAGTACTTC; CDR3aa: CASSLGSYEQYF
j_gene: TRBJ1-1; abundance: .; d_gene: .; v_gene: TRBV19; CDR3nt: TGTGCCAGTAGTAGGTTGGGGGGCTCTAACACTGAAGCTTTCTTT; CDR3aa: CASSRLGGSNTEAFF
j_gene: TRBJ1-2; abundance: .; d_gene: .; v_gene: TRBV6-5; CDR3nt: TGTGCCAGCAGTTGGGAGGGGGGCTACTATGGCTACACCTTC; CDR3aa: CASSWEGGYYGYTF
j_gene: TRBJ2-5; abundance: .; d_gene: .; v_gene: TRBV12-3/TRBV12-4; CDR3nt: TGTGCCAGCAGTTTCGCGACCCAACTGACCCAGTACTTC; CDR3aa: CASSFATQLTQYF
j_gene: TRBJ2-7; abundance: .; d_gene: .; v_gene: TRBV30; CDR3nt: TGTGCCTGGAGTGCAAGACAGGAGCAGTACTTC; CDR3aa: CAWSARQEQYF
j_gene: TRBJ2-7; abundance: .; d_gene: .; v_gene: TRBV27; CDR3nt: TGTGCCAGCAGTTCTCCGACCCTACAGAACTACGAGCAGTACTTC; CDR3aa: CASSSPTLQNYEQYF
j_gene: TRBJ1-2; abundance: .; d_gene: TRBD1; v_gene: TRBV30; CDR3nt: TGTGCCTGGAGTAGCACAGGGGTATTTGGCTACACCTTC; CDR3aa: CAWSSTGVFGYTF
j_gene: TRBJ2-1; abundance: .; d_gene: TRBD1; v_gene: TRBV29-1; CDR3nt: TGCAGCGTTGAGTATGGGACAGGGTTGGATGAGCAGTTCTTC; CDR3aa: CSVEYGTGLDEQFF
j_gene: TRBJ1-1; abundance: .; d_gene: TRBD1; v_gene: TRBV6-5; CDR3nt: TGTGCCAGCAGCCAGACAGGGGAAGGGACTGAAGCTTTCTTT; CDR3aa: CASSQTGEGTEAFF
j_gene: TRBJ2-7; abundance: .; d_gene: TRBD1; v_gene: TRBV30; CDR3nt: TGTGCCTGGAGTGTTAGACGCGGGACAGGGCCCTACGAGCAGTACTTC; CDR3aa: CAWSVRRGTGPYEQYF
j_gene: TRBJ1-2; abundance: .; d_gene: .; v_gene: TRBV9; CDR3nt: TGTGCCAGCAGCGTAGGAGCGGGGGGCTACACCTTC; CDR3aa: CASSVGAGGYTF
j_gene: TRBJ2-5; abundance: .; d_gene: TRBD1; v_gene: TRBV2; CDR3nt: TGTGCCAGCACCAAGGGGACAGGGGCGCAAGAGACCCAGTACTTC; CDR3aa: CASTKGTGAQETQYF
j_gene: TRBJ1-5; abundance: once; d_gene: .; v_gene: TRBV19; CDR3nt: TGTGCCAGTGGCAGGCTAGGCAATCAGCCCCAGCATTTT; CDR3aa: CASGRLGNQPQHF
j_gene: TRBJ1-5; abundance: .; d_gene: .; v_gene: TRBV28; CDR3nt: TGTGCCAGCAGTTTTAGTAGAGGGAAATATAGCAATCAGCCCCAGCATTTT; CDR3aa: CASSFSRGKYSNQPQHF
j_gene: TRBJ2-2; abundance: .; d_gene: .; v_gene: TRBV6-2/TRBV6-3; CDR3nt: TGTGCCAGCAGTTACGGGCGGGAGAACACCGGGGAGCTGTTTTTT; CDR3aa: CASSYGRENTGELFF
j_gene: TRBJ1-1; abundance: .; d_gene: .; v_gene: TRBV30; CDR3nt: TGTGCCTGGAGTGTACCAGACACTGAAGCTTTCTTT; CDR3aa: CAWSVPDTEAFF
j_gene: TRBJ2-1; abundance: .; d_gene: TRBD2; v_gene: TRBV11-1; CDR3nt: TGTGCCAGCAGCTTAGGGACTAGCGCATACAATGAGCAGTTCTTC; CDR3aa: CASSLGTSAYNEQFF
j_gene: TRBJ2-3; abundance: few; d_gene: TRBD2; v_gene: TRBV9; CDR3nt: TGTGCCAGCAGCCCCCGGGGGGAGGGCACAGATACGCAGTATTTT; CDR3aa: CASSPRGEGTDTQYF
j_gene: TRBJ1-5; abundance: .; d_gene: .; v_gene: TRBV12-5; CDR3nt: TGTGCTAGTGGCTTGTTACCCGGGAGAAGCAATCAGCCCCAGCATTTT; CDR3aa: CASGLLPGRSNQPQHF
j_gene: TRBJ2-7; abundance: .; d_gene: .; v_gene: TRBV27; CDR3nt: TGTGCCAGCAGTTTTCGGGGCGGGAACGAGCAGTACTTC; CDR3aa: CASSFRGGNEQYF
j_gene: TRBJ1-2; abundance: .; d_gene: TRBD1; v_gene: TRBV28; CDR3nt: TGTGCCAGCAGTTTACCCGGACAGGGGAAGAATGGCTACACCTTC; CDR3aa: CASSLPGQGKNGYTF
j_gene: TRBJ2-1; abundance: .; d_gene: .; v_gene: TRBV18; CDR3nt: TGTGCCAGCTCACCAAGGGCAGGGGTCGGGAACAATGAGCAGTTCTTC; CDR3aa: CASSPRAGVGNNEQFF
j_gene: TRBJ1-2; abundance: .; d_gene: .; v_gene: TRBV1; CDR3nt: TGCACCAGCAGCCAAGAATCGACAGCTAACTATGGCTACACCTTC; CDR3aa: CTSSQESTANYGYTF
j_gene: TRBJ2-1; abundance: .; d_gene: .; v_gene: TRBV11-1; CDR3nt: TGTGCCAGCAGCTTGAAGAATGAGCAGTTCTTC; CDR3aa: CASSLKNEQFF
j_gene: TRBJ1-1; abundance: .; d_gene: .; v_gene: TRBV27; CDR3nt: TGTGCCAGTGGTCCGGGGTCCATGAACACTGAAGCTTTCTTT; CDR3aa: CASGPGSMNTEAFF
j_gene: TRBJ2-3; abundance: .; d_gene: .; v_gene: TRBV14; CDR3nt: TGTGCCAGCAGCCAAGGGTATTACGGGAGTGCAGATACGCAGTATTTT; CDR3aa: CASSQGYYGSADTQYF
j_gene: TRBJ1-4; abundance: .; d_gene: TRBD1; v_gene: TRBV27; CDR3nt: TGTGCCAGTTCAGGGGGCCGGAATGAAAAACTGTTTTTT; CDR3aa: CASSGGRNEKLFF
j_gene: TRBJ2-1; abundance: .; d_gene: .; v_gene: TRBV6-2/TRBV6-3; CDR3nt: TGTGCCAGCAGTTACTCACATAACAATGAGCAGTTCTTC; CDR3aa: CASSYSHNNEQFF
j_gene: TRBJ2-7; abundance: .; d_gene: .; v_gene: TRBV6-6; CDR3nt: TGTGCCAGCAGGACGACAGTCTACGAGCAGTACTTC; CDR3aa: CASRTTVYEQYF
j_gene: TRBJ1-2; abundance: .; d_gene: .; v_gene: TRBV7-3; CDR3nt: TGTGCCAGCAGCCGGGACAACTATGGCTACACCTTC; CDR3aa: CASSRDNYGYTF
j_gene: TRBJ2-7; abundance: .; d_gene: .; v_gene: TRBV28; CDR3nt: TGTGCCAGCAGTTTATCGGGGCGTTCCGAGCAGTACTTC; CDR3aa: CASSLSGRSEQYF
j_gene: TRBJ1-1; abundance: .; d_gene: .; v_gene: TRBV27; CDR3nt: TGTGCCAGCAGTCCAAACAGGGCCAACACTGAAGCTTTCTTT; CDR3aa: CASSPNRANTEAFF
j_gene: TRBJ1-2; abundance: .; d_gene: .; v_gene: TRBV28; CDR3nt: TGTGCCAGCAGTTTCTCAGGGAACTATGGCTACACCTTC; CDR3aa: CASSFSGNYGYTF